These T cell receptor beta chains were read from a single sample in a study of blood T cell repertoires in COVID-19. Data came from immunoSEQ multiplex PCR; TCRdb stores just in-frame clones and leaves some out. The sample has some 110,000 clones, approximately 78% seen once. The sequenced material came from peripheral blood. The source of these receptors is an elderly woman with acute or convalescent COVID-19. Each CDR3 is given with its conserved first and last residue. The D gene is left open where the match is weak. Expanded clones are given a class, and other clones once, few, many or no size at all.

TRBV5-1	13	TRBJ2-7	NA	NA	TGCGCCAGCAGCTTGGCCACAACCTACGAGCAGTACTTC	CASSLATTYEQYF
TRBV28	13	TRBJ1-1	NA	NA	TGTGCCAGCAGTTTGTTAGGGTCCGGGGGTGCTTTCTTT	CASSLLGSGGAFF
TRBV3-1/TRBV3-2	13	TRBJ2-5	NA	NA	TGTGCCAGCAGCCAAGCTATTATAGAGACCCAGTACTTC	CASSQAIIETQYF
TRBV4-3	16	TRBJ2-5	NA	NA	TGCGCCAGCAGCCAAGGTGGTAGCGGAGTCCAAGAGACCCAGTACTTC	CASSQGGSGVQETQYF
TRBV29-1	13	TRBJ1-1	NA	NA	TGCAGCGTTGCGGCGGTGAGTTACACTGAAGCTTTCTTT	CSVAAVSYTEAFF
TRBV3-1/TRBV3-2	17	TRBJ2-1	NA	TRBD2	TGTGCCAGCAGCAGACCTGGACTAGCGGGAGTCAGGGGTGAGCAGTTCTTC	CASSRPGLAGVRGEQFF
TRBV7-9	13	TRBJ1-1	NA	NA	TGTGCCAGCAGCCCCGCGGGGTCCACTGAAGCTTTCTTT	CASSPAGSTEAFF
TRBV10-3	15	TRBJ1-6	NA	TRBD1	TGTGCCATCAGCCGACAGGGGGCGAAGGATTCACCCCTCCACTTT	CAISRQGAKDSPLHF
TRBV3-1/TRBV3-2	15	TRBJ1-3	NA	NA	TGTGCCAGCAGCCAAGGTTCGAGGGCTGGAAACACCATATATTTT	CASSQGSRAGNTIYF
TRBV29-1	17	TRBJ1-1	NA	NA	TGCAGCGTTGATGGAGTCTTCGGAGGGGTGAGGAACACTGAAGCTTTCTTT	CSVDGVFGGVRNTEAFF
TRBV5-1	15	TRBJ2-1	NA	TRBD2	TGCGCCAGCAGCTTGGAGCTAGCGGGTAGGAATGAGCAGTTCTTC	CASSLELAGRNEQFF
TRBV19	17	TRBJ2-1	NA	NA	TGTGCCAGTAGTACTTCGTTGGCGCGGGCGAAAGCAAATGAGCAGTTCTTC	CASSTSLARAKANEQFF
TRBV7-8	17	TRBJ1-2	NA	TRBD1	TGTGCCAGCAGCCCCACGCGGGGGACAGGGAAGGATAGTGGCTACACCTTC	CASSPTRGTGKDSGYTF
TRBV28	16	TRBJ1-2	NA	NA	TGTGCCAGCAGTTTATTATTTTCCGGGGGGGCCTATGGCTACACCTTC	CASSLLFSGGAYGYTF
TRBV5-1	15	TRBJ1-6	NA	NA	TGCGCCAGCACCTCCGGGGGGCAGGGAGGGTCACCCCTCCACTTT	CASTSGGQGGSPLHF
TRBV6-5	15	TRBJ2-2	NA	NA	TGTGCCAGCAGTTACGAACAGGCGAACACCGGGGAGCTGTTTTTT	CASSYEQANTGELFF
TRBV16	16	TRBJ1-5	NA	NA	TGTGCCAGCAGCCAATTAACCAGGAACGCTAATCAGCCCCAGCATTTT	CASSQLTRNANQPQHF
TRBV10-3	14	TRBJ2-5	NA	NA	TGTGCCATCAGCTCCTCGACAGCTCAGGAGACCCAGTACTTC	CAISSSTAQETQYF
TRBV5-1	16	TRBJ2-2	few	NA	TGCGCCAGCAGCTTGGCCACGGGAGTAGGGACCGGGGAGCTGTTTTTT	CASSLATGVGTGELFF
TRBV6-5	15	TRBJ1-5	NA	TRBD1	TGTGCCAGCAGTTCGACTGACAGGGGACAACAGCCCCAGCATTTT	CASSSTDRGQQPQHF
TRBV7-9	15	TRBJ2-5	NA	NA	TGTGCCAGCAGCTTATCTGGCAGGTACCAAGAGACCCAGTACTTC	CASSLSGRYQETQYF
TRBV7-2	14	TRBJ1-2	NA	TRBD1	TGTGCCAGCAGCCCTGGGACAGGGCGCTATGGCTACACCTTC	CASSPGTGRYGYTF
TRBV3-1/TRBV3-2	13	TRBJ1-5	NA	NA	TGTGCCAGCAGTCCCACAGGGAATCAGCCCCAGCATTTT	CASSPTGNQPQHF
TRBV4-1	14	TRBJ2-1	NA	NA	TGCGCCAGCAGCCAAGAACCCGAAGTGGGCCCGGTTTTCTTC	CASSQEPEVGPVFF
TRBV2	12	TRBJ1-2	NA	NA	TGTGCCAGCAGTGGGCAACGCTATGGCTACACCTTC	CASSGQRYGYTF
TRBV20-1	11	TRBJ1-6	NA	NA	TGCAGTGCTAGCCTGGAGGCACCCCTCCACTTT	CSASLEAPLHF
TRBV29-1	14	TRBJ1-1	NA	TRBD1	TGCAGTATCCTTCCGACAGGGCAGAACACTGAAGCTTTCTTT	CSILPTGQNTEAFF
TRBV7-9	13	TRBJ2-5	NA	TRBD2	TGTGCCAGCAGCTTTAGCGGGAGAGAGACCCAGTACTTC	CASSFSGRETQYF
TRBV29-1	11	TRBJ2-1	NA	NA	TGCAGCGCCGAGGACTATTTTGAGCAGTTCTTC	CSAEDYFEQFF
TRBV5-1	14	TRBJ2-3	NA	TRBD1	TGCGCCAGCAGCTGGACAGGGAGGACAGATACGCAGTATTTT	CASSWTGRTDTQYF
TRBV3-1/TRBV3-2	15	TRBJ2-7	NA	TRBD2	TGTGCCAGCAGCCTCTCCGGGACTAGGCCTTACGAGCAGTACTTC	CASSLSGTRPYEQYF
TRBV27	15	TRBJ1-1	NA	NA	TGTGCCAGCAGTACTTACTTAGGGGGAGCGACCGAAGCTTTCTTT	CASSTYLGGATEAFF